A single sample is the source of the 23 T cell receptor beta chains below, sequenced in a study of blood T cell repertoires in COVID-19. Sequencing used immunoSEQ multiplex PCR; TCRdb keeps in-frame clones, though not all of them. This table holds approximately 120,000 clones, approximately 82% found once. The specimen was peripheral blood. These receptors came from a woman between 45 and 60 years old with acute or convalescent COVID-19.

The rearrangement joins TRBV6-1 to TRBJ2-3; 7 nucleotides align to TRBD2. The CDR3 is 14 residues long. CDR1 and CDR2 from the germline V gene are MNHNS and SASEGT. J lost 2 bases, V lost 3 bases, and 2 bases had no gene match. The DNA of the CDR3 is TGTGCCAGCAGTGAGCGGGACTACACAGATACGCAGTATTTT. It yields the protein CASSERDYTDTQYF.

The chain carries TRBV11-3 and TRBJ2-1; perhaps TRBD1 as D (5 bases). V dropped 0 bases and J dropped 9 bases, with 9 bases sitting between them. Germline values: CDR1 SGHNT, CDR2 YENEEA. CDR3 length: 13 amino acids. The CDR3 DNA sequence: TGTGCCAGCAGCTTAGACAGCAGGGTTGAGCAGTTCTTC. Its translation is CASSLDSRVEQFF.

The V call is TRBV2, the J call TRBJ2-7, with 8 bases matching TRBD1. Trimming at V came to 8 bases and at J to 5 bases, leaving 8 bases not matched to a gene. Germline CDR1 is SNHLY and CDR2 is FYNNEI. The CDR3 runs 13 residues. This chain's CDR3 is CASRTTGGNEQYF. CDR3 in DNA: TGTGCCAGCCGAACTACAGGGGGGAACGAGCAGTACTTC.

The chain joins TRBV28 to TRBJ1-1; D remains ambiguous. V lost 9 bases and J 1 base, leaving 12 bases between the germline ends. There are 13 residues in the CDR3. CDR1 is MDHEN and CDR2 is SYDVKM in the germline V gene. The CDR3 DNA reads TGTGCCAGTTTCGTTCGGTGGAACACTGAAGCTTTCTTT. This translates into CASFVRWNTEAFF.

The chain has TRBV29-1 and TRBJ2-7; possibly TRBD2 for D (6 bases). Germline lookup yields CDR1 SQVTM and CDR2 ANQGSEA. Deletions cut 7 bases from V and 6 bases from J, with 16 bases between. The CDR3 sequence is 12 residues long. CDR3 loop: CSAKTVGSEQYF. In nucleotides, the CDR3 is TGCAGCGCAAAGACAGTCGGGAGCGAGCAGTACTTC.

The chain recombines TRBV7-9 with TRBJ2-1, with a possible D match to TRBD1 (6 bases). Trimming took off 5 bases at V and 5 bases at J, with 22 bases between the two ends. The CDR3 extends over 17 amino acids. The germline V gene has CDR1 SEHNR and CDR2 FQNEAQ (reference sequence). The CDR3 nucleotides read TGTGCCAGCAGCGCCCGCTTAGAGGGCAGGGGCGACAATGAGCAGTTCTTC. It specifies CASSARLEGRGDNEQFF.

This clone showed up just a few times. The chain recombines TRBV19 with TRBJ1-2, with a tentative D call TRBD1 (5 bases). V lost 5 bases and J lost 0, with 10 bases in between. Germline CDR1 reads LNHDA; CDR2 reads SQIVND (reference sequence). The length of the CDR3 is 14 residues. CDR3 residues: CASSPQTANYGYTF. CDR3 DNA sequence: TGTGCCAGTAGTCCTCAGACAGCTAACTATGGCTACACCTTC.

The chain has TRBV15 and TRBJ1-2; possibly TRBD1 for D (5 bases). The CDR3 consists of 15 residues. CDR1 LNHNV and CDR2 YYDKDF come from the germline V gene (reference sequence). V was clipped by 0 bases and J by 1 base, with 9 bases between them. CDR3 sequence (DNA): TGTGCCACCAGCAGAGATTGGGGGGGTAACTATGGCTACACCTTC. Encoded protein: CATSRDWGGNYGYTF. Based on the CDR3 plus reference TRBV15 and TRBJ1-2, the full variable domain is DAMVIQNPRYQVTQFGKPVTLSCSQTLNHNVMYWYQQKSSQAPKLLFHYYDKDFNNEADTPDNFQSRRPNTSFCFLDIRSPGLGDTAMYLCATSRDWGGNYGYTFGSGTRLTVV.

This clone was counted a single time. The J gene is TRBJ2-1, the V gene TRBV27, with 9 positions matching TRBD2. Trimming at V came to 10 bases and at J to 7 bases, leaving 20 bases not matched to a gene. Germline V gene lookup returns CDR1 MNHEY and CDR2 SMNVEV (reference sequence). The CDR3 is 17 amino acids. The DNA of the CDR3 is TGTGCCATCTCCCGAGGAATAGCGGGAGCCCGTGGGAATGAGCAGTTCTTC. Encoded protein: CAISRGIAGARGNEQFF.

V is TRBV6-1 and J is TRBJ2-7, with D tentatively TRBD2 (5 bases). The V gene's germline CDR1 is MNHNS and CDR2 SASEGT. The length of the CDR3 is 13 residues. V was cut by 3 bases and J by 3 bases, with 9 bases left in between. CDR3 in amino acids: CASSERESYEQYF. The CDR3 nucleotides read TGTGCCAGCAGTGAGAGGGAAAGCTACGAGCAGTACTTC.

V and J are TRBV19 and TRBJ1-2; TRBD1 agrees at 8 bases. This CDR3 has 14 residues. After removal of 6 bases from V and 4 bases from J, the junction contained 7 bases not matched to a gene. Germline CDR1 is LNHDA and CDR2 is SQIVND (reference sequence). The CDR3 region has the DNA TGTGCCAGTAGCACAGACAGGGGTAGCTATGGCTACACCTTC. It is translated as CASSTDRGSYGYTF.

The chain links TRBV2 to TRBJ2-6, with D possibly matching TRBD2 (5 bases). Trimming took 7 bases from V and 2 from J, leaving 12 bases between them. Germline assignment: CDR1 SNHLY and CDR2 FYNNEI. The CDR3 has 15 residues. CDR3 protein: CASTPRGAGANVLTF. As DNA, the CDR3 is TGTGCCAGCACCCCCCGGGGAGCTGGGGCCAACGTCCTGACTTTC.

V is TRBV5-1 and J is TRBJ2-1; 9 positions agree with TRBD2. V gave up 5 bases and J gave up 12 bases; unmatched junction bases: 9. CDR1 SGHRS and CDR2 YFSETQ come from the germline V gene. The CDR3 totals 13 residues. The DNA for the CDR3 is TGCGCCAGCAGGGCGGGAGGGGACGGGCCGCAGTTCTTC. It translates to CASRAGGDGPQFF.

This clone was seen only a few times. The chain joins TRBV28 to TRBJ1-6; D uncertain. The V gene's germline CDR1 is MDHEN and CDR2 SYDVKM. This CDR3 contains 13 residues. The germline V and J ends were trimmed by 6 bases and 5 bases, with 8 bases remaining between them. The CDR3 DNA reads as TGTGCCAGCAGGGCGGGCCATAATTCACCCCTCCACTTT. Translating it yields CASRAGHNSPLHF. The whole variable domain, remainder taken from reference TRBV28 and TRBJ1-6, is DVKVTQSSRYLVKRTGEKVFLECVQDMDHENMFWYRQDPGLGLRLIYFSYDVKMKEKGDIPEGYSVSREKKERFSLILESASTNQTSMYLCASRAGHNSPLHFGNGTRLTVT.

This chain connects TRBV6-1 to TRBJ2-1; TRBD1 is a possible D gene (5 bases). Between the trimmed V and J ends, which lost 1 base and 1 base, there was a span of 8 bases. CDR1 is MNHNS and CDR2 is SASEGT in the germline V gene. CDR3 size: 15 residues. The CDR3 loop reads CASSEDRWSYNEQFF. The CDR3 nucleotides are TGTGCCAGCAGTGAAGACAGGTGGTCCTACAATGAGCAGTTCTTC.

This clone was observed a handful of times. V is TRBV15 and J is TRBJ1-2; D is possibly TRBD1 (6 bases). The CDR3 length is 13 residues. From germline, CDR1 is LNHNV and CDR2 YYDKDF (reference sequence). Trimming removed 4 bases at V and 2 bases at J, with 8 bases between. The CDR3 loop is CATSTGQNYGYTF. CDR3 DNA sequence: TGTGCCACCAGCACAGGACAGAACTATGGCTACACCTTC. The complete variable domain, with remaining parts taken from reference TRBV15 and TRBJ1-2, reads DAMVIQNPRYQVTQFGKPVTLSCSQTLNHNVMYWYQQKSSQAPKLLFHYYDKDFNNEADTPDNFQSRRPNTSFCFLDIRSPGLGDTAMYLCATSTGQNYGYTFGSGTRLTVV.

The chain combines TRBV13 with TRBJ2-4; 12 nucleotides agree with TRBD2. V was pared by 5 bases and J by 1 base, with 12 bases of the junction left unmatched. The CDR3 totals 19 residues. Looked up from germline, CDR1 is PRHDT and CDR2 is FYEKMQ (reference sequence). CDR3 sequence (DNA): TGTGCCAGCAGCACCCCGGGACTAGCGGGCCCGGGCGCCAAAAACATTCAGTACTTC. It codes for CASSTPGLAGPGAKNIQYF. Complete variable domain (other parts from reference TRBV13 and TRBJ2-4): AAGVIQSPRHLIKEKRETATLKCYPIPRHDTVYWYQQGPGQDPQFLISFYEKMQSDKGSIPDRFSAQQFSDYHSELNMSSLELGDSALYFCASSTPGLAGPGAKNIQYFGAGTRLSVL.

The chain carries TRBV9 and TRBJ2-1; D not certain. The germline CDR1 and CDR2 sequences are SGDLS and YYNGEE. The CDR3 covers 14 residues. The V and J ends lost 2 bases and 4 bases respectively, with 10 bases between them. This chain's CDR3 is CASSVMSRYNEQFF. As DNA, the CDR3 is TGTGCCAGCAGCGTCATGTCCAGATACAATGAGCAGTTCTTC.

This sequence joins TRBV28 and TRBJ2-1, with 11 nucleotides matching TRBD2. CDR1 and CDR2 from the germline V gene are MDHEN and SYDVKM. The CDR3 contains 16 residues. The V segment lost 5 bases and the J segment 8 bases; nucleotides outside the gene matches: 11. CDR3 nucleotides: TGTGCCAGCAGTGACCCTAGCGGGAGGCCCTTGGATGAGCAGTTCTTC. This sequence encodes CASSDPSGRPLDEQFF. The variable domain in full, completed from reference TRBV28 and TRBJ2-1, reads DVKVTQSSRYLVKRTGEKVFLECVQDMDHENMFWYRQDPGLGLRLIYFSYDVKMKEKGDIPEGYSVSREKKERFSLILESASTNQTSMYLCASSDPSGRPLDEQFFGPGTRLTVL.

The CDR3 sequence is CASRVLAGGFNNEQFF. For the CDR3, the DNA is TGTGCCAGCAGGGTTTTAGCGGGGGGATTCAACAATGAGCAGTTCTTC. This chain connects TRBV2 to TRBJ2-1, with 10 bases identical to TRBD2. Germline V gives CDR1 SNHLY, CDR2 FYNNEI. There are 16 residues in the CDR3. V gave up 6 bases and J gave up 5 bases; unmatched junction bases: 10.

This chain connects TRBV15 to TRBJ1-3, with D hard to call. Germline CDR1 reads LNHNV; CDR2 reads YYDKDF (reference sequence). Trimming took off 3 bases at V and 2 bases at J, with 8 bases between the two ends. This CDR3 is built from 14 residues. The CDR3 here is CATSSQDTGNTIYF. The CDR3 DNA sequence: TGTGCCACCAGCAGCCAAGACACTGGAAACACCATATATTTT. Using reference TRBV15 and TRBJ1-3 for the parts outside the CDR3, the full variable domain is DAMVIQNPRYQVTQFGKPVTLSCSQTLNHNVMYWYQQKSSQAPKLLFHYYDKDFNNEADTPDNFQSRRPNTSFCFLDIRSPGLGDTAMYLCATSSQDTGNTIYFGEGSWLTVV.

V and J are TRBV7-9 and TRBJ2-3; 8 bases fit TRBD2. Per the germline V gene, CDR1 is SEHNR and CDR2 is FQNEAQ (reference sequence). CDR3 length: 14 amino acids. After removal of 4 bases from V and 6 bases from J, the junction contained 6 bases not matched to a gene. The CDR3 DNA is TGTGCCAGCAGCTCCGGGAGCGGGAGTGATACGCAGTATTTT. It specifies CASSSGSGSDTQYF.

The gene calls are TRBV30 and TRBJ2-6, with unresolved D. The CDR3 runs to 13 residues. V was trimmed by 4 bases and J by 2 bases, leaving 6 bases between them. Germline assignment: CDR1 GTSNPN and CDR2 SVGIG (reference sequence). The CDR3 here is CAWKLAGANVLTF. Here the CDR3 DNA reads TGTGCCTGGAAGCTAGCTGGGGCCAACGTCCTGACTTTC.